This section outlines one T cell receptor beta chain sequence together with its context. Its antigen remains unidentified. No base qualities exist here, and no much larger clone lies one base off it. Counted from cysteine to phenylalanine, this CDR3 has 20 amino acids. CDR3 DNA is the only sequence kept; it has 60 bases, read in frame from the first base. This record comes from a study of T-cell memory formation after mild COVID-19 (dated by TCRdb to the early 2020s). Looking at the study overall: TCR sequence clusters from the two donors were largely donor specific. T-cell clones expanding and contracting after mild COVID-19 in two donors were tracked by longitudinal TCRalpha and TCRbeta repertoire sequencing. The cohort was made up of two young adult volunteers, one female and one male, who were previously healthy. Overall study outcomes, separate from this receptor: From day 15 to 85, contracting clones showed balanced CD4/CD8 phenotypes, whereas a second wave of clones that expanded from day 15 to 37 leaned towards CD4+. Contracting CD4+ clones appeared mostly in the CM and EM memory subsets, whereas CD8+ clones were enriched in EMRA. The study covered only a couple of mild cases, and larger cohorts including severe cases with pre-infection samples were considered necessary. Some responding clones were detected in pre-infection memory, suggesting pre-existing cross-reactive memory T cells joined the SARS-CoV-2 response. Whether the second-wave clones peaking on day 37 were SARS-CoV-2 specific was not confirmed.

These reads were obtained on an Illumina NovaSeq 6000. TCRalpha and TCRbeta cDNA libraries were built by 5'RACE with constant-segment primers, adding sample barcodes and unique molecular identifiers. Trizol reagent was used to extract RNA from every sample. Amplification of the libraries took two PCR steps, and the second step added a second sample barcode plus Illumina TruSeq adapters. Sequencing of the libraries was done on an Illumina NovaSeq, producing 2 x 150 bp paired-end reads. Under the source paper's analysis protocol: Demultiplexing of reads and collapsing into UMI-guided consensus sequences were performed with migec v1.2.7. With mixcr v2.1.11, UMI consensuses were aligned to TRA and TRB V and J templates and assembled into clonotypes. A clonotype was counted as expanded or contracted only when both edgeR and NoisET called the clonotype significant, with the noise models trained on biological replicates. For edgeR calls, the thresholds were a false discovery rate-adjusted p below 0.01 and a log2 fold-change of 1. As an exploratory analysis of dynamics, PCA with hierarchical clustering was applied to max-normalized trajectories of the 1000 most abundant clonotypes. Each responding clone was given a CD4 or CD8 phenotype based on the CD4+ and CD8+ repertoires, which had been sequenced separately. TCRdb itself trimmed the public reads at Q25 with fastp, ran MiXCR and retained productive beta chains. Each CDR3 protein gets just one entry, which takes the most common genes and DNA from the rows behind it. The V and J calls and clone size are TCRdb's, not the authors'. Counted in this sample were roughly 410,000 distinct CDR3 sequences; about 24% of them appeared once. Around 8.7% of the sample comes from the top ten.

Ficoll-Paque density gradient centrifugation was the method used to isolate PBMCs. This TCR was sampled from an adult woman who had mild COVID-19 (a few samples of this study predate the infection). The sample titles of this study are shuffled in the database, so cell type and time point are left out; the donor was told from shared clones. The sequenced sample was PBMCs or a T cell subset sorted from them (not recorded which). The chain joins TRBV21-1 to TRBJ2-1; the table's TRBD2 call for D was not verified on the DNA. TRBV21-1 is given as a pseudogene. The CDR3 region reads CASSPSRPGLAGEVVTEQFF. The nucleotide sequence reads TGTGCCAGCAGCCCATCACGCCCGGGACTAGCGGGAGAAGTAGTCACTGAGCAGTTCTTC.